The next 18 T cell receptor beta chains were all read from a single sample in a study of blood T cell repertoires in COVID-19. TCRdb's copy holds only in-frame clones and misses some; the assay was immunoSEQ multiplex PCR. The sample lists a few hundred thousand clones, 87% seen once, with about 6% in the top ten. Input material: PBMCs or T cells enriched from blood (not recorded which). The source of these receptors is a woman aged 30 to 39 who had recovered from COVID-19.

The chain is built from TRBV6-5 and TRBJ1-1; TRBD1 aligns across 10 bases. The CDR3 sequence is 15 residues long. With V trimmed by 2 bases and J by 8 bases, 8 bases remained unmatched. CDR1 is MNHEY and CDR2 is SVGAGI in the germline V gene. The CDR3 sequence is CASSYARQGAREAFF. The CDR3 DNA sequence: TGTGCCAGCAGTTACGCCAGACAGGGGGCGCGAGAAGCTTTCTTT.

This rearrangement joins TRBV7-6 to TRBJ1-3; 8 bases fit TRBD1. This CDR3 is 16 amino acids long. Germline V gene sequence: CDR1 SGHVS, CDR2 FNYEAQ. The V and J ends lost 0 bases and 4 bases, in that order; junction bases with no gene match: 5. The CDR3 coding sequence is TGTGCCAGCAGCTTAGCTCCAGGACAGGGAGGAAACACCATATATTTT. It encodes CASSLAPGQGGNTIYF.

J is TRBJ2-2 and V is TRBV5-1, with 10 nucleotides matching TRBD2. Germline V gene data show CDR1 as SGHRS and CDR2 as YFSETQ. The CDR3 length is 16 residues. V lost 4 bases, J lost 0 bases, and 3 bases stayed unmatched. Written as DNA, the CDR3 is TGCGCCAGCAGCCCGGGACTAGCGACGAACACCGGGGAGCTGTTTTTT. It translates to CASSPGLATNTGELFF.

This chain links TRBV7-2 with TRBJ1-2; D gene ambiguous. V was cut by 2 bases and J by 2 bases, with 9 bases left in between. CDR1 is SGHTA and CDR2 is FQGNSA in the germline V gene. The length of the CDR3 is 14 residues. This CDR3 reads CASSLLGPNYGYTF. CDR3 DNA sequence: TGTGCCAGCAGCTTACTTGGGCCAAACTATGGCTACACCTTC. The whole variable domain, remainder taken from reference TRBV7-2 and TRBJ1-2, is GAGVSQSPSNKVTEKGKDVELRCDPISGHTALYWYRQSLGQGLEFLIYFQGNSAPDKSGLPSDRFSAERTGGSVSTLTIQRTQQEDSAVYLCASSLLGPNYGYTFGSGTRLTVV.

In the case of this clone: This sample includes further DNA sequences coding for the same CDR3. This chain joins TRBV5-1 and TRBJ1-1; no clear D. The CDR3 length is 13 residues. Trimming stripped 0 bases from V and 1 base from J, with 4 bases between. Germline V gene lookup returns CDR1 SGHRS and CDR2 YFSETQ. This CDR3 reads CASSLGANTEAFF. The CDR3 nucleotides read TGCGCCAGCAGCTTGGGGGCGAACACTGAAGCTTTCTTT.

This chain uses TRBV9 with TRBJ1-1; D gene ambiguous. The germline V gene encodes CDR1 SGDLS and CDR2 YYNGEE. The ends were cut back, 2 bases at V and 4 bases at J, with 15 bases in the middle. CDR3 size: 15 residues. The CDR3 bases are TGTGCCAGCAGCGTTCTTGATGACCGGGGCACTGAAGCTTTCTTT. It translates to CASSVLDDRGTEAFF. Using reference TRBV9 and TRBJ1-1 for the parts outside the CDR3, the full variable domain is DSGVTQTPKHLITATGQRVTLRCSPRSGDLSVYWYQQSLDQGLQFLIQYYNGEERAKGNILERFSAQQFPDLHSELNLSSLELGDSALYFCASSVLDDRGTEAFFGQGTRLTVV.

A single count supports this clone. This chain's CDR3 is CASSTLEALDGYTF. The CDR3, as DNA: TGTGCCAGCAGCACTTTAGAGGCCCTAGATGGCTACACCTTC. The chain employs TRBV5-8 and TRBJ1-2; D is ambiguous. Trimming took off 4 bases at V and 6 bases at J, with 16 bases between the two ends. Germline V gives CDR1 SGHTS, CDR2 YDEGEE. The CDR3 is 14 amino acids. The full variable domain, with the rest looked up from reference TRBV5-8 and TRBJ1-2, is EAGVTQSPTHLIKTRGQQATLRCSPISGHTSVYWYQQALGLGLQFLLWYDEGEERNRGNFPPRFSGRQFPNYSSELNVNALELEDSALYLCASSTLEALDGYTFGSGTRLTVV.

The chain uses TRBV7-8 and TRBJ1-3; D call uncertain. The CDR3 runs 15 residues. The germline gives CDR1 SGHVS, CDR2 FQNEAQ. The V end lost 5 bases, the J end lost 2 bases, and 13 bases lay between the germline ends. CDR3 sequence: CASSPRRHTGNTIYF. CDR3 in DNA: TGTGCCAGCAGCCCCAGAAGACATACTGGAAACACCATATATTTT.

J is TRBJ1-2 and V is TRBV2, with TRBD1 matching 8 bases. V trimming: 6 bases; J trimming: 2 bases; junction bases outside the gene matches: 5. Germline assignment: CDR1 SNHLY and CDR2 FYNNEI. This CDR3 is 14 amino acids long. CDR3 sequence (DNA): TGTGCCAGCAGGGTGACAGGGGACAACTATGGCTACACCTTC. Its translation is CASRVTGDNYGYTF. Filled out from reference TRBV2 and TRBJ1-2, the complete variable domain reads EPEVTQTPSHQVTQMGQEVILRCVPISNHLYFYWYRQILGQKVEFLVSFYNNEISEKSEIFDDQFSVERPDGSNFTLKIRSTKLEDSAMYFCASRVTGDNYGYTFGSGTRLTVV.

This chain joins TRBV5-1 and TRBJ1-1; 9 bases map to TRBD1. V lost 3 bases and J lost 5; bases outside the gene matches: 5. Germline values: CDR1 SGHRS, CDR2 YFSETQ. CDR3 length: 14 amino acids. The CDR3 sequence: CASSSYRGPTEAFF. The CDR3 DNA reads as TGCGCCAGCAGCTCCTACAGGGGGCCTACTGAAGCTTTCTTT.

The chain uses TRBV19 and TRBJ1-2; 9 bases line up with TRBD1. This CDR3 comprises 14 residues. V lost 8 bases to trimming and J lost 4 bases; unmatched junction nucleotides: 8. Germline assignment: CDR1 LNHDA and CDR2 SQIVND (reference sequence). Here the CDR3 reads CASRETGGTYGYTF. In DNA form, the CDR3 reads TGTGCCAGTCGGGAGACAGGGGGGACCTATGGCTACACCTTC.

The genes are TRBV6-5 and TRBJ1-3; possibly TRBD1 for D (5 bases). Germline CDR1 is MNHEY and CDR2 is SVGAGI. V lost 7 bases, J lost 4 bases, and 11 bases lay in between. This CDR3 contains 13 residues. DNA of the CDR3: TGTGCCAGCATCAGGGAGGTGGGAAACACCATATATTTT. Amino acids: CASIREVGNTIYF.

V and J are TRBV7-2 and TRBJ1-2; 11 nucleotides agree with TRBD1. The germline gives CDR1 SGHTA, CDR2 FQGNSA. J lost 8 bases, V lost 2 bases, and 7 bases had no gene match. The CDR3 length is 15 residues. The CDR3 spells CASSLNLGTGGGYTF. The CDR3 nucleotides read TGTGCCAGCAGCTTAAATCTCGGGACAGGGGGAGGCTACACCTTC.

This clone was counted only a few times. The chain couples TRBV19 to TRBJ1-1; D gene uncertain. This CDR3 region has 18 residues. Germline V gives CDR1 LNHDA, CDR2 SQIVND (reference sequence). Trimming removed 4 bases at V and 1 base at J, with 22 bases between. CDR3 loop: CASSSLYEVSKKNTEAFF. As DNA, the CDR3 is TGTGCCAGTAGTAGTCTTTATGAGGTGAGCAAGAAGAACACTGAAGCTTTCTTT.

The chain uses TRBV29-1 and TRBJ1-2; a weak D match, TRBD1 (5 bases). The CDR3 is made up of 14 amino acids. Trimming left V 6 bases short and J 1 base short, with 15 bases between. Germline CDR1 SQVTM, CDR2 ANQGSEA. The DNA for the CDR3 is TGCAGCGTCCGGGGGGAGGGGTATAACTATGGCTACACCTTC. Its translation is CSVRGEGYNYGYTF.

The chain couples TRBV19 to TRBJ1-1; D ambiguous. Per germline, CDR1 LNHDA and CDR2 SQIVND (reference sequence). V gave up 6 bases and J gave up 1 base, with 6 bases separating them. This CDR3 comprises 12 residues. The CDR3 protein is CASSPQNTEAFF. For the CDR3, the DNA is TGTGCCAGTAGCCCACAGAACACTGAAGCTTTCTTT.

V and J are TRBV30 and TRBJ2-2, with 7 bases matching TRBD2. V dropped 5 bases and J dropped 5; count of bases not matched to a gene: 8. The CDR3 has 14 amino acids. Germline V CDR1 and CDR2: GTSNPN, SVGIG (reference sequence). Here the CDR3 DNA reads TGTGCCTGGGATGCAATCGGGGGGACCGGGGAGCTGTTTTTT. Its protein is CAWDAIGGTGELFF.

The chain recombines TRBV5-1 with TRBJ1-1, with unresolved D. The CDR3 has 14 residues. The V and J ends lost 4 bases and 1 base respectively, with 11 bases between them. Germline V gives CDR1 SGHRS, CDR2 YFSETQ. Here the CDR3 DNA reads TGCGCCAGCAGCCGCCGAGGAGAGAACACTGAAGCTTTCTTT. Its translation: CASSRRGENTEAFF. Full variable domain (missing parts from reference TRBV5-1 and TRBJ1-1): KAGVTQTPRYLIKTRGQQVTLSCSPISGHRSVSWYQQTPGQGLQFLFEYFSETQRNKGNFPGRFSGRQFSNSRSEMNVSTLELGDSALYLCASSRRGENTEAFFGQGTRLTVV.